This TCR beta chain was retrieved from a study of T cell responses to AZD1222 COVID-19 vaccine. Data came from immunoSEQ multiplex PCR; TCRdb stores just in-frame clones and leaves some out. The sample lists 200,000 or so clones, over 80% occurring once. Trimming stripped 4 bases from V and 2 bases from J, with 11 bases between. Looked up from germline, CDR1 is MRHNA and CDR2 is SNTAGT. The CDR3 loop spans 14 amino acids. The source is an adult in good health. Sequenced material: peripheral blood, taken on day 0 of MenACWY control vaccination. The rearrangement uses TRBV6-4 and TRBJ1-2, with D uncertain. This CDR3 reads CASSASNGNYGYTF. The CDR3 nucleotides read TGTGCCAGCAGTGCCTCGAACGGCAACTATGGCTACACCTTC.